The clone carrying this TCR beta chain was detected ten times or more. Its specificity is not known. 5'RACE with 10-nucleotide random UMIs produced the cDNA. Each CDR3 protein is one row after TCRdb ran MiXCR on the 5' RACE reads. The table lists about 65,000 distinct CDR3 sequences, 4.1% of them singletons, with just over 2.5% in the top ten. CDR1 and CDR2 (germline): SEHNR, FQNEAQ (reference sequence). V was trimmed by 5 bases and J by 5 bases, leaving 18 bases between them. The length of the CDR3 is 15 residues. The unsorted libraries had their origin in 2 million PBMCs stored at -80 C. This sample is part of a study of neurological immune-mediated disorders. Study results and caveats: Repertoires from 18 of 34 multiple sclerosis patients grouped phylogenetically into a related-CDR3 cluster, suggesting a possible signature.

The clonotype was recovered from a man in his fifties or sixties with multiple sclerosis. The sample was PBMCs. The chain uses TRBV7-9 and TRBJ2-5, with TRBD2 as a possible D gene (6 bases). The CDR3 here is CASSSKGLHIETQYF. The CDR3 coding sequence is TGTGCCAGCAGCAGCAAGGGACTCCATATTGAGACCCAGTACTTC.